What follows are 21 T cell receptor beta chains derived from one specimen sequenced in a study of blood T cells in healthy people across ages. Combining a sample-barcoded 5' primer with a J-beta primer mix, a second PCR ran for roughly 7 to 12 cycles. Via MiXCR, TCRdb re-called the 5' RACE reads, giving one row per CDR3 protein. The repertoire holds approximately 730,000 distinct CDR3 sequences, with about 53% as singletons. The specimen was blood. These receptors were obtained from an elderly man in good health.

The chain recombines TRBV28 with TRBJ2-7; the match to TRBD1 covers 8 bases. V dropped 3 bases and J dropped 2; count of bases not matched to a gene: 3. The length of the CDR3 is 14 residues. The germline V gene has CDR1 MDHEN and CDR2 SYDVKM. The CDR3 nucleotides are TGTGCCAGCAGTTTCAGGGGGCTAACCTACGAGCAGTACTTC. It codes for CASSFRGLTYEQYF.

The genes are TRBV7-9 and TRBJ2-1, with TRBD2 matching 7 bases. CDR3 size: 16 residues. Trimming took 5 bases from V and 0 from J; bases not matched to a gene: 7. Germline V gene lookup returns CDR1 SEHNR and CDR2 FQNEAQ (reference sequence). As DNA, the CDR3 is TGTGCCAGCAGCGGGTGGGGGGGAGGCTCCTACAATGAGCAGTTCTTC. Translated: CASSGWGGGSYNEQFF.

This clonotype was detected only a few times. Its ends do not fully match the called genes, so a read error is possible. The rearrangement uses TRBV7-2 and TRBJ2-7; D unclear. This CDR3 spans 11 amino acids. Germline V gene data show CDR1 as SGHTA and CDR2 as FQGNSA. The CDR3 is CASSLEVEQYF. In DNA, the CDR3 is TGTGCCAGCAGTTTAGAGGTCGAGCAGTACTTC.

This chain uses TRBV20-1 with TRBJ2-5; the D call may be TRBD1 or TRBD2 (5 bases each). CDR1 is DFQATT and CDR2 is SNEGSKA in the germline V gene (reference sequence). V lost 6 bases and J 4 bases, leaving 12 bases between the germline ends. The CDR3 is 12 amino acids. This chain's CDR3 is CSASERGETQYF. In DNA form, the CDR3 reads TGCAGTGCGTCGGAGAGGGGAGAGACCCAGTACTTC.

The rearrangement joins TRBV20-1 to TRBJ2-5; D might be TRBD1 (7 bases). Trimming took off 3 bases at V and 3 bases at J, with 17 bases between the two ends. The V gene's germline CDR1 is DFQATT and CDR2 SNEGSKA (reference sequence). This CDR3 comprises 15 residues. CDR3 amino acids: CSARRPGGREETQYF. The CDR3, as DNA: TGCAGTGCTAGGAGGCCAGGGGGGAGAGAAGAGACCCAGTACTTC.

Concerning this clonotype: One junction end does not reproduce the germline sequence, and a read error may be involved. This rearrangement joins TRBV3-1 to TRBJ1-2; D gene uncertain. The germline V gene has CDR1 LGHDT and CDR2 YNNKEL (reference sequence). This CDR3 is built from 14 residues. In DNA, the CDR3 is TGTGCCAACAGCCAAGATTCAGCGAACTATGGCTACACCTTC. It is translated as CANSQDSANYGYTF.

The chain combines TRBV2 with TRBJ2-7; unclear D gene. The germline CDR1 and CDR2 sequences are SNHLY and FYNNEI. The CDR3 covers 12 residues. V lost 3 bases, J lost 2 bases, and 5 bases lay in between. The DNA for the CDR3 is TGTGCCAGCAGTGATCGACCCTACGAGCAGTACTTC. Encoded protein: CASSDRPYEQYF.

This clonotype has ten or more counts. V gene TRBV9 combines with J gene TRBJ2-1; D tentatively reads TRBD1 or TRBD2 (7 bases each). CDR1 and CDR2 from the germline V gene are SGDLS and YYNGEE. V dropped 4 bases and J dropped 6 bases, with 17 bases sitting between them. The CDR3 runs to 15 residues. The CDR3 nucleotides are TGTGCCAGCAGCCCCCAGGGGGGGTTAGTCAATGAGCAGTTCTTC. Translating gives CASSPQGGLVNEQFF.

The chain joins TRBV5-1 to TRBJ2-1, with 8 bases that match TRBD2. Germline V gene lookup returns CDR1 SGHRS and CDR2 YFSETQ. There are 14 residues in the CDR3. Trimming took 3 bases from V and 5 from J; bases not matched to a gene: 4. Here the CDR3 reads CASSSGTRHNEQFF. The CDR3 bases are TGCGCCAGCAGCTCCGGGACTAGACACAATGAGCAGTTCTTC.

This clonotype turned up a few times. V is TRBV7-2 and J is TRBJ2-3, with 7 bases aligning to TRBD2. The CDR3 covers 18 residues. CDR1 and CDR2 from the germline V gene are SGHTA and FQGNSA. V was pared by 5 bases and J by 0 bases, with 14 bases of the junction left unmatched. CDR3 nucleotides: TGTGCCAGCAGCCCCCGATCCGGGACTACCCCTAGCACAGATACGCAGTATTTT. Protein product: CASSPRSGTTPSTDTQYF.

This clonotype was seen a few times. The chain carries TRBV10-3 and TRBJ2-1; 8 bases line up with TRBD2. Germline lookup yields CDR1 ENHRY and CDR2 SYGVKD. With V trimmed by 6 bases and J by 8 bases, 6 bases remained unmatched. The CDR3 has 13 amino acids. CDR3: CAIRGTSGDEQFF. The CDR3, as DNA: TGTGCCATCAGAGGGACTAGTGGCGATGAGCAGTTCTTC.

This chain connects TRBV12-3 or TRBV12-4 to TRBJ1-6, with TRBD1 identical over 7 bases. Trimming removed 3 bases from V and 6 bases from J; junction bases left unmatched: 2. CDR3 length: 14 residues. The DNA of the CDR3 is TGTGCCAGCAGTTTGAACAGGGGTAATTCACCCCTCCACTTT. It encodes CASSLNRGNSPLHF.

The rearrangement joins TRBV4-2 to TRBJ2-1; 7 bases agree with TRBD2. The CDR3 sequence is 15 residues long. Germline-derived CDR1 and CDR2 are LGHNA and YNFKEQ. J was trimmed by 8 bases and V by 4 bases; bases with no gene match: 11. CDR3 bases: TGTGCCAGCAGCCCGTTGATAGCGGGTATCCATGAGCAGTTCTTC. It translates to CASSPLIAGIHEQFF.

The rearrangement joins TRBV7-3 to TRBJ2-7; either TRBD1 or TRBD2 may fit D (5 bases each). V lost 4 bases and J lost 12, with 19 bases in between. Looked up from germline, CDR1 is SGHTA and CDR2 is FQGTGA. This CDR3 has 13 amino acids. CDR3 amino acids: CASSSSPGQARYF. The CDR3 DNA reads as TGTGCCAGCAGCTCGTCCCCGGGGCAAGCAAGGTACTTC.

This chain joins TRBV7-2 and TRBJ2-4, with a tentative D call TRBD2 (6 bases). The germline V and J ends were trimmed by 7 bases and 13 bases, with 20 bases remaining between them. The germline CDR1 and CDR2 sequences are SGHTA and FQGNSA. There are 13 residues in the CDR3. CDR3 in DNA: TGTGCCAGCAACTTTGCGGGACTTAGGGAGCAGTACTTC. Translating it yields CASNFAGLREQYF.

This clonotype came up once. The CDR3 sequence is CASSARGQRTDTQYF. CDR3 coding DNA: TGTGCCAGCAGCGCGAGGGGACAGCGCACAGATACGCAGTATTTT. The chain recombines TRBV9 with TRBJ2-3; 7 bases agree with TRBD1. Germline CDR1 SGDLS, CDR2 YYNGEE. This CDR3 contains 15 residues. J was trimmed by 1 base and V by 3 bases; bases with no gene match: 5.

This chain connects TRBV6-6 to TRBJ1-5, with D unclear. The CDR3 is 16 residues long. The germline V gene has CDR1 MNHNY and CDR2 SVGAGI (reference sequence). V was cut by 2 bases and J by 7 bases, with 18 bases left in between. In DNA form, the CDR3 reads TGTGCCAGCAGTTACGAGGGAAGGTCGAGAGAACAGCCCCAGCATTTT. Its translation is CASSYEGRSREQPQHF.

This clonotype was counted many times. The V gene is TRBV20-1, the J gene TRBJ2-1; D not certain. The tail of the sequence fits TRBJ2-7 better, so the J call may be wrong. The CDR3 loop spans 11 amino acids. CDR1 is DFQATT, CDR2 SNEGSKA, per germline (reference sequence). The CDR3 spells CSATTSNEQYF. The CDR3 DNA sequence: TGCAGTGCTACGACTTCCAACGAGCAGTACTTC.

The genes are TRBV5-1 and TRBJ2-5; D gene unclear. The CDR3 is made up of 13 amino acids. From germline, CDR1 is SGHRS and CDR2 YFSETQ. The V end lost 1 base, the J end lost 2 bases, and 6 bases lay between the germline ends. The CDR3 is CASSLTPQETQYF. The CDR3 DNA reads as TGCGCCAGCAGCTTGACTCCTCAAGAGACCCAGTACTTC.

This rearrangement joins TRBV3-1 to TRBJ2-5; D is possibly TRBD1 or TRBD2 (5 bases each). The ends were cut back, 4 bases at V and 5 bases at J, with 17 bases in the middle. This CDR3 comprises 15 residues. The V gene's germline CDR1 is LGHDT and CDR2 YNNKEL (reference sequence). This CDR3 is CASSRTPGPLETQYF. CDR3 sequence (DNA): TGTGCCAGCAGCCGTACCCCGGGACCTCTCGAGACCCAGTACTTC.

The CDR3 loop is CASSFRTGGSYNEQFF. The CDR3 DNA sequence: TGCGCCAGCAGCTTTCGGACAGGGGGCTCCTACAATGAGCAGTTCTTC. The chain has TRBV5-1 and TRBJ2-1, with TRBD1 identical over 10 bases. From germline, CDR1 is SGHRS and CDR2 YFSETQ. The V gene end was trimmed by 2 bases and the J gene end by 0 bases; junction bases not matched to a gene: 2. This CDR3 has 16 amino acids.